This TCR beta chain was identified during a study of blood T cell repertoires in COVID-19. The wider study: Some COVID-19 samples were acute and others convalescent; all came from the United States, Italy and Spain. The analysed material was cDNA or gDNA that came from T cells, B-cell-depleted T cells, or PBMCs.

Assay: immunoSEQ multiplex PCR; the TCRdb copy retains only in-frame clones and omits some. The sample consists of approximately 110,000 clones, roughly 80% of them appearing once. This clone was recorded a few times. Trimming left V 0 bases short and J 7 bases short, with 17 bases between. Germline V gene lookup returns CDR1 LNHDA and CDR2 SQIVND (reference sequence). The CDR3 is 16 residues long. The rearrangement links TRBV19 to TRBJ2-3; D is possibly TRBD2 (6 bases). The sequence came from a human donor in a cohort sampled during active or convalescent COVID-19. Sequencing was done on a sample of peripheral blood. In DNA, the CDR3 is TGTGCCAGTAGTATAGATGGGGGGTCGCCGGGGAATACGCAGTATTTT. Its translation: CASSIDGGSPGNTQYF. Full variable domain (outside the CDR3, taken from reference TRBV19 and TRBJ2-3): DGGITQSPKYLFRKEGQNVTLSCEQNLNHDAMYWYRQDPGQGLRLIYYSQIVNDFQKGDIAEGYSVSREKKESFPLTVTSAQKNPTAFYLCASSIDGGSPGNTQYFGPGTRLTVL.